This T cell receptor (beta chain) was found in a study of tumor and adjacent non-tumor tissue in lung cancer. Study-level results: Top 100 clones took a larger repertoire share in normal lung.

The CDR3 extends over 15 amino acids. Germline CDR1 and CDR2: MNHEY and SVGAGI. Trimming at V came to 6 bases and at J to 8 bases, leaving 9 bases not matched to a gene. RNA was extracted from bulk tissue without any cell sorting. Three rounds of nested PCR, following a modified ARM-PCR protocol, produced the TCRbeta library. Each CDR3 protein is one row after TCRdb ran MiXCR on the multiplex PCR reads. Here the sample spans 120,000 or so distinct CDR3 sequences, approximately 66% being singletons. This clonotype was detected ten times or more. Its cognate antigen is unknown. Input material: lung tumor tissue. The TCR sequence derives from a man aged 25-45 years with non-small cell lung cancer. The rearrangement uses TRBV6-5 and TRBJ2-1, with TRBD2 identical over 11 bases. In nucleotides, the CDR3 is TGTGCCAGCAGCCCACTAGCGGGAGTAGGGGATGAGCAGTTCTTC. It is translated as CASSPLAGVGDEQFF.